Shown below are 25 T cell receptor beta chains from a single sample sequenced in a study of shared clonotypes between healthy human individuals. The naive CD8 fraction comprised CD45RO-negative cells positively selected for CCR7 and excluded terminally differentiated effector memory CD45RA+ cells. Profiling relied on immunoSEQ multiplex PCR, and the TCRdb table lists in-frame clones only, not all of them. The sample carries approximately 2,200,000 clones, 90% to 95% recorded once. Sequences were obtained from naive CD8+ T cells from PBMCs. The receptors here all came from a man younger than 30 in good health. Some clones in this sample may be carry-over from other donors' samples.

A single count supports this clone. J is TRBJ2-3 and V is TRBV29-1, with D possibly TRBD1 on 5 matching bases. Germline assignment: CDR1 SQVTM and CDR2 ANQGSEA. This CDR3 region has 18 residues. Trimming took off 4 bases at V and 5 bases at J, with 28 bases between the two ends. CDR3 loop: CSVGEEDRRQPLGDTQYF. CDR3 DNA: TGCAGCGTTGGTGAAGAAGACAGACGACAACCCTTGGGAGATACGCAGTATTTT.

This sequence joins TRBV18 and TRBJ2-1; 8 bases line up with TRBD2. Germline V gene data show CDR1 as KGHSH and CDR2 as LQKENI. V was pared by 6 bases and J by 7 bases, with 8 bases of the junction left unmatched. The CDR3 spans 14 residues. CDR3 DNA sequence: TGTGCCAGCTCCGGGGGGGCGCATAGAAATGAGCAGTTCTTC. Residues: CASSGGAHRNEQFF.

The gene calls are TRBV7-9 and TRBJ1-6, with D possibly being TRBD1 (5 bases). This CDR3 comprises 14 residues. CDR1 and CDR2 from the germline V gene are SEHNR and FQNEAQ (reference sequence). The V end was cut by 6 bases, the J end by 4 bases, with 10 bases between. The CDR3 loop is CASSWQGYNSPLHF. The CDR3 DNA follows: TGTGCCAGCAGTTGGCAGGGATATAATTCACCCCTCCACTTT.

The chain recombines TRBV5-4 with TRBJ1-2; D is undetermined. The CDR3 loop spans 14 amino acids. The V gene lost 0 bases and the J gene lost 3 bases, with 9 bases spanning the gap. Germline V gene data show CDR1 as SGHNT and CDR2 as YYREEE (reference sequence). For the CDR3, the DNA is TGTGCCAGCAGCTTGGCAGGACGGTACTATGGCTACACCTTC. It specifies CASSLAGRYYGYTF.

V usage is TRBV18 and J usage is TRBJ1-1, with D perhaps matching TRBD1 (5 bases). The CDR3 runs to 16 residues. V was clipped by 4 bases and J by 2 bases, with 17 bases between them. Germline-derived CDR1 and CDR2 are KGHSH and LQKENI. The CDR3 sequence: CASSRYTTDQNTEAFF. CDR3 in DNA: TGTGCCAGCTCACGATATACGACAGACCAAAACACTGAAGCTTTCTTT.

The genes are TRBV5-6 and TRBJ2-7, with D possibly being TRBD2 (5 bases). The CDR3 is made up of 14 amino acids. V was shortened by 0 bases and J by 1 base, with 8 bases between the two germline ends. Germline lookup yields CDR1 SGHDT and CDR2 YYEEEE. CDR3 loop: CASSLVTGSYEQYF. CDR3 coding DNA: TGTGCCAGCAGCTTGGTAACGGGATCCTACGAGCAGTACTTC.

The gene calls are TRBV7-8 and TRBJ2-7; possible D gene TRBD2, 6 bases. The germline V and J ends were trimmed by 3 bases and 6 bases, with 18 bases remaining between them. CDR1 and CDR2 from the germline V gene are SGHVS and FQNEAQ. The CDR3 is made up of 15 amino acids. CDR3 amino acids: CASSFLGGILREQYF. The CDR3 coding sequence is TGTGCCAGCAGCTTCTTAGGCGGGATTTTACGCGAGCAGTACTTC. The full variable domain, in which reference TRBV7-8 and TRBJ2-7 provide the parts outside the CDR3, is GAGVSQSPRYKVAKRGQDVALRCDPISGHVSLFWYQQALGQGPEFLTYFQNEAQLDKSGLPSDRFFAERPEGSVSTLKIQRTQQEDSAVYLCASSFLGGILREQYFGPGTRLTVT.

The J gene is TRBJ2-7, the V gene TRBV7-3; the D gene is possibly TRBD1 (5 bases). V gave up 3 bases and J gave up 2 bases, with 11 bases separating them. The CDR3 runs to 14 residues. The V gene's germline CDR1 is SGHTA and CDR2 FQGTGA. CDR3 sequence reads: CASSLGGRAYEQYF. In DNA form, the CDR3 reads TGTGCCAGCAGCTTGGGTGGCAGGGCCTACGAGCAGTACTTC.

This chain uses TRBV28 with TRBJ2-5, with 7 bases lining up with TRBD2. The CDR3 is 17 amino acids. CDR1 MDHEN and CDR2 SYDVKM come from the germline V gene. J was trimmed by 5 bases and V by 4 bases; bases with no gene match: 16. As DNA, the CDR3 is TGTGCCAGCAGTTCCCCGGGGGGAGATAGGGATTTGGAGACCCAGTACTTC. Amino acid sequence: CASSSPGGDRDLETQYF.

J is TRBJ2-7 and V is TRBV2; D call uncertain. CDR3 length: 12 residues. Per germline, CDR1 SNHLY and CDR2 FYNNEI. V lost 1 base, J lost 9 bases, and 10 bases lay in between. CDR3 region: CASSEGSPGQYF. The CDR3, as DNA: TGTGCCAGCAGTGAAGGCTCACCGGGGCAGTACTTC.

The chain joins TRBV29-1 to TRBJ1-2; the D gene is possibly TRBD1 (5 bases). Germline V gene lookup returns CDR1 SQVTM and CDR2 ANQGSEA. The CDR3 spans 11 residues. V was cut by 8 bases and J by 7 bases, with 14 bases left in between. The CDR3 loop reads CSSPIGGGYTF. The CDR3 DNA is TGCAGCTCCCCTATCGGGGGTGGCTACACCTTC. The variable domain in full, completed from reference TRBV29-1 and TRBJ1-2, reads SAVISQKPSRDICQRGTSLTIQCQVDSQVTMMFWYRQQPGQSLTLIATANQGSEATYESGFVIDKFPISRPNLTFSTLTVSNMSPEDSSIYLCSSPIGGGYTFGSGTRLTVV.

This clone was counted between two and nine times. The same CDR3 arises from other DNA sequences in this sample as well. This chain links TRBV5-1 with TRBJ2-7; D possibly corresponds to TRBD2 (6 bases). Germline CDR1 and CDR2: SGHRS and YFSETQ. V was pared by 0 bases and J by 1 base, with 8 bases between. CDR3 length: 14 residues. The DNA of the CDR3 is TGCGCCAGCAGCTTGGCCGGGGGTTCCTACGAGCAGTACTTC. This encodes CASSLAGGSYEQYF.

This clone was picked up one time. The chain joins TRBV10-3 to TRBJ2-7; the match to TRBD2 covers 9 bases. V trimming: 10 bases; J trimming: 3 bases; junction bases outside the gene matches: 16. This CDR3 contains 16 residues. CDR1 and CDR2 (germline): ENHRY, SYGVKD. The CDR3 here is CATREAGGSRYYEQYF. CDR3 DNA: TGTGCCACCAGGGAAGCGGGAGGCTCTCGGTACTACGAGCAGTACTTC.

The rearrangement links TRBV14 to TRBJ2-3; no firm D call. This CDR3 comprises 14 residues. Deletions cut 5 bases from V and 0 bases from J, with 9 bases between. Per the germline V gene, CDR1 is SGHDN and CDR2 is FVKESK. CDR3 in DNA: TGTGCCAGCAGCATCGACACCAGCACAGATACGCAGTATTTT. Translating it yields CASSIDTSTDTQYF.

J is TRBJ2-1 and V is TRBV10-3; no firm D call. CDR1 is ENHRY and CDR2 is SYGVKD in the germline V gene. Between the trimmed V and J ends, which lost 3 bases and 9 bases, there was a span of 9 bases. The CDR3 extends over 12 amino acids. The CDR3 region is CAISDYVTEQFF. CDR3 DNA sequence: TGTGCCATCAGTGACTACGTTACTGAGCAGTTCTTC.

This clone appeared a single time. The chain combines TRBV6-5 with TRBJ2-7; D is possibly TRBD1 (5 bases). The V end lost 6 bases, the J end lost 1 base, and 16 bases lay between the germline ends. CDR1 is MNHEY and CDR2 is SVGAGI in the germline V gene. This CDR3 region has 15 residues. CDR3 nucleotide sequence: TGTGCCAGCAGCCCACAGGTAGTTCTGTCCTACGAGCAGTACTTC. Translated: CASSPQVVLSYEQYF.

The sample holds one count of this clone. The chain joins TRBV7-2 to TRBJ1-1; D uncertain. V lost 2 bases and J lost 0, with 7 bases in between. The germline V gene encodes CDR1 SGHTA and CDR2 FQGNSA. The CDR3 is made up of 14 amino acids. CDR3 loop: CASSLLSMNTEAFF. In DNA form, the CDR3 reads TGTGCCAGCAGCTTACTGAGCATGAACACTGAAGCTTTCTTT. Variable domain in full (rest from reference TRBV7-2 and TRBJ1-1): GAGVSQSPSNKVTEKGKDVELRCDPISGHTALYWYRQSLGQGLEFLIYFQGNSAPDKSGLPSDRFSAERTGGSVSTLTIQRTQQEDSAVYLCASSLLSMNTEAFFGQGTRLTVV.

The chain has TRBV27 and TRBJ2-1; 7 bases agree with TRBD2. J gave up 8 bases and V 3 bases, and 7 bases lay outside the gene matches. The CDR3 is 14 residues long. In germline, CDR1 is MNHEY, CDR2 SMNVEV (reference sequence). This chain's CDR3 is CASSFRGSPDEQFF. In DNA, the CDR3 is TGTGCCAGCAGTTTTCGCGGGAGTCCTGATGAGCAGTTCTTC.

The CDR3 DNA reads as TGTGCCAGTAGGCCCGGGACAGTAGCCCTAGCCAAAAACATTCAGTACTTC. This sequence encodes CASRPGTVALAKNIQYF. The J gene is TRBJ2-4, the V gene TRBV19, with TRBD1 matching 7 bases. With 6 bases clipped from V and 0 bases from J, the junction kept 11 bases outside the gene matches. CDR3 length: 17 residues. The V gene's germline CDR1 is LNHDA and CDR2 SQIVND (reference sequence). Based on the CDR3 plus reference TRBV19 and TRBJ2-4, the full variable domain is DGGITQSPKYLFRKEGQNVTLSCEQNLNHDAMYWYRQDPGQGLRLIYYSQIVNDFQKGDIAEGYSVSREKKESFPLTVTSAQKNPTAFYLCASRPGTVALAKNIQYFGAGTRLSVL.

The genes are TRBV5-5 and TRBJ1-2; D might be TRBD1 (5 bases). Deletions cut 0 bases from V and 2 bases from J, with 14 bases between. The CDR3 has 16 amino acids. Germline V gives CDR1 SGHKS, CDR2 YYEKEE (reference sequence). CDR3 loop: CASSLEGRAVNYGYTF. CDR3 nucleotides: TGTGCCAGCAGCTTGGAGGGCAGGGCAGTAAACTATGGCTACACCTTC.

Worth noting for this clone: The sample has other DNA sequences that encode this CDR3 too. The genes are TRBV28 and TRBJ1-5; D is unclear. The CDR3 covers 14 residues. Germline CDR1 MDHEN, CDR2 SYDVKM. V was shortened by 4 bases and J by 1 base, with 8 bases between the two germline ends. The CDR3 is CASSSLGSNQPQHF. CDR3 nucleotide sequence: TGTGCCAGCAGTTCTTTAGGAAGCAATCAGCCCCAGCATTTT.

The V call is TRBV5-6, the J call TRBJ2-5; tentatively, D is TRBD2 (5 bases). The germline V gene has CDR1 SGHDT and CDR2 YYEEEE. V was pared by 0 bases and J by 2 bases, with 8 bases between. The CDR3 totals 14 residues. The CDR3 nucleotides read TGTGCCAGCAGCTTGGGAGGGTATCAAGAGACCCAGTACTTC. Its translation is CASSLGGYQETQYF. The full variable domain, its missing parts supplied by reference TRBV5-6 and TRBJ2-5, is DAGVTQSPTHLIKTRGQQVTLRCSPKSGHDTVSWYQQALGQGPQFIFQYYEEEERQRGNFPDRFSGHQFPNYSSELNVNALLLGDSALYLCASSLGGYQETQYFGPGTRLLVL.

The chain joins TRBV29-1 to TRBJ2-1, with TRBD2 identical over 10 bases. The CDR3 is made up of 14 amino acids. Per germline, CDR1 SQVTM and CDR2 ANQGSEA. J was trimmed by 15 bases and V by 6 bases; bases with no gene match: 17. This CDR3 is CSVPPTSGVGQRFF. The CDR3 coding sequence is TGCAGCGTCCCCCCAACTAGCGGGGTCGGTCAGCGGTTCTTC.

The genes are TRBV7-9 and TRBJ2-2, with TRBD1 matching over 8 bases. Germline CDR1 is SEHNR and CDR2 is FQNEAQ (reference sequence). The CDR3 loop spans 15 amino acids. Trimming removed 3 bases from V and 4 bases from J; junction bases left unmatched: 4. The CDR3 DNA sequence: TGTGCCAGCAGCTTTGACAGGGGAATCACCGGGGAGCTGTTTTTT. This encodes CASSFDRGITGELFF.

The chain carries TRBV6-5 and TRBJ2-5; possibly TRBD1 or TRBD2 for D (6 bases each). Germline CDR1 and CDR2: MNHEY and SVGAGI. With 4 bases removed from V and 5 bases from J, the gap between germline ends came to 14 bases. CDR3 length equals 14 residues. The CDR3 region is CASSLKGGRETQYF. For the CDR3, the DNA is TGTGCCAGCAGTTTGAAAGGGGGGAGGGAGACCCAGTACTTC.